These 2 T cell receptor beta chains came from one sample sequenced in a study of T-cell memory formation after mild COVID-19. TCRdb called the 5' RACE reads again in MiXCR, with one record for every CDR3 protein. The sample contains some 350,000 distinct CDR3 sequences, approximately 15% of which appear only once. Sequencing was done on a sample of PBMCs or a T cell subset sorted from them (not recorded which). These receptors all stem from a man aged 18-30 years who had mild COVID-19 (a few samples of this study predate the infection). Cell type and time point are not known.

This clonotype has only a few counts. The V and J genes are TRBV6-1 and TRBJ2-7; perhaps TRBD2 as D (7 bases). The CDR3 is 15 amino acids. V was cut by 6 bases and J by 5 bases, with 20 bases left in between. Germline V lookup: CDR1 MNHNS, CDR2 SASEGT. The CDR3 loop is CASSPLGGAKDEQYV. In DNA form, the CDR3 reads TGTGCCAGCAGCCCTTTGGGGGGGGCAAAGGACGAGCAGTACGTC.

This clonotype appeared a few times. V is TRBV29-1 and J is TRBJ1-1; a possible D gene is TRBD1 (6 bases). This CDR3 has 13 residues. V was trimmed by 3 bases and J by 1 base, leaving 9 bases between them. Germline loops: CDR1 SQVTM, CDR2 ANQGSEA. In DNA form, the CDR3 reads TGCAGCGTTGAGAAACAGGGGAACACTGAAGCTTTCTTT. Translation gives CSVEKQGNTEAFF.